This T cell receptor (beta chain) was sequenced for a study of shared clonotypes between healthy human individuals. Findings and caveats of the study: Blood alone was sampled, and tissue repertoires likely differ. Generally, naive subsets (rather than memory subsets) showed larger estimated richness.

Naive CD8 cells lacked CD45RO, underwent positive selection for CCR7 and left out terminally differentiated effector memory CD45RA+ cells. The data were produced by immunoSEQ multiplex PCR, yet TCRdb's version contains in-frame clones alone and is incomplete. This table has just over 2,000,000 clones, just under 95% appearing once. Germline assignment: CDR1 SGHRS and CDR2 YFSETQ. V dropped 3 bases and J dropped 4 bases, with 19 bases sitting between them. This CDR3 is built from 16 residues. On this clone itself: Its specificity is unknown.

The clonotype originates from a man aged 18-30 years in good health. This sequence joins TRBV5-1 and TRBJ2-5, with D possibly matching TRBD1 (6 bases). The material sequenced was naive CD8+ T cells sorted from blood. The CDR3 sequence is CASSYIPGVPTETQYF. For the CDR3, the DNA is TGCGCCAGCAGCTATATACCAGGGGTCCCTACAGAGACCCAGTACTTC.